The next 22 T cell receptor beta chains were all read from a single sample in a study of CD8+ T cells in alopecia areata. The treatment was: oral pan-JAK inhibitor, 5-10 mg twice daily. Reverse transcribed after extraction, RNA yielded cDNA as the sequencing template. The assay was immunoSEQ multiplex PCR, and TCRdb's table has in-frame clones only and misses some. The profile covers approximately 200,000 clones, with 55% to 75% appearing a single time and 5.5% taken by the ten largest. The sample was CD4+ T cells sorted from blood, taken at week 24, from a patient treated with tofacitinib. These receptors all stem from a human donor with alopecia areata.

The J gene is TRBJ1-5, the V gene TRBV10-3, with 9 bases matching TRBD1. This CDR3 comprises 17 residues. In germline, CDR1 is ENHRY, CDR2 SYGVKD. The V segment lost 0 bases and the J segment 6 bases; nucleotides outside the gene matches: 9. The CDR3 protein is CAISESYSGQGPQPQHF. Here the CDR3 DNA reads TGTGCCATCAGTGAGTCCTATTCCGGACAGGGGCCTCAGCCCCAGCATTTT.

This clone was seen just once. CDR3 amino acids: CSVARQIPEKLFF. CDR3 sequence (DNA): TGCAGCGTTGCTCGTCAGATACCAGAAAAACTGTTTTTT. V and J are TRBV29-1 and TRBJ1-4; no definite D call. Germline CDR1 reads SQVTM; CDR2 reads ANQGSEA. The germline V and J ends were trimmed by 4 bases and 8 bases, with 14 bases remaining between them. CDR3 length equals 13 residues.

In its sample, this clone was seen once. The J gene is TRBJ1-6, the V gene TRBV19, with 7 bases that match TRBD1. The germline V gene encodes CDR1 LNHDA and CDR2 SQIVND (reference sequence). This CDR3 contains 15 residues. Trimming cost V 4 bases and J 10 bases; bases outside gene matches: 10. The CDR3 region has the DNA TGTGCCAGTAGTACGATAGGGACAGACCGATCACCCCTCCACTTT. This codes for CASSTIGTDRSPLHF.

The rearrangement uses TRBV4-1 and TRBJ2-1, with D tentatively TRBD1 (5 bases). Germline V CDR1 and CDR2: MGHRA, YSYEKL. CDR3 length: 15 amino acids. Trimming removed 4 bases at V and 1 base at J, with 11 bases between. Here the CDR3 reads CASSLRGGSYNEQFF. In DNA, the CDR3 is TGCGCCAGCAGCCTAAGGGGCGGATCCTACAATGAGCAGTTCTTC.

V and J are TRBV5-1 and TRBJ1-1, with D perhaps TRBD1 (5 bases). V shed 2 bases and J shed 1 base, with 6 bases lying between them. The CDR3 loop spans 13 amino acids. CDR1 and CDR2 (germline): SGHRS, YFSETQ. CDR3 residues: CASSFDRNTEAFF. The DNA for the CDR3 is TGCGCCAGCAGCTTTGACAGGAACACTGAAGCTTTCTTT.

The rearrangement joins TRBV4-1 to TRBJ2-5, with D possibly being TRBD1 (5 bases). Germline CDR1 and CDR2: MGHRA and YSYEKL. Trimming shortened V by 3 bases and J by 7 bases, and 9 bases separated the two germline ends. The CDR3 is made up of 12 amino acids. CDR3 amino acids: CASSQGLGTQYF. In DNA, the CDR3 is TGCGCCAGCAGCCAGGGGCTGGGGACCCAGTACTTC.

The rearrangement links TRBV29-1 to TRBJ2-1; D may match TRBD1 or TRBD2 (5 bases each). CDR1 and CDR2 (germline): SQVTM, ANQGSEA. CDR3 length: 15 amino acids. V gave up 2 bases and J gave up 2 bases, with 13 bases separating them. Here the CDR3 DNA reads TGCAGCGTTGAACGGACGGGGACCACCTACAATGAGCAGTTCTTC. Encoded protein: CSVERTGTTYNEQFF.

This chain joins TRBV28 and TRBJ1-1; no clear D gene. This CDR3 comprises 13 residues. The germline V gene has CDR1 MDHEN and CDR2 SYDVKM. V lost 7 bases, J lost 1 base, and 10 bases lay in between. The CDR3 coding sequence is TGTGCCAGCATCGTGGGGAGGAACACTGAAGCTTTCTTT. Translated: CASIVGRNTEAFF.

The CDR3 coding sequence is TGTGCCAGCAGCTTAGTGTCTAGCGGGGGGTACGAGCAGTACTTC. Protein: CASSLVSSGGYEQYF. This chain uses TRBV7-2 with TRBJ2-7; 11 nucleotides line up with TRBD2. The germline CDR1 and CDR2 sequences are SGHTA and FQGNSA. With V trimmed by 1 base and J by 4 bases, 3 bases remained unmatched. CDR3 length equals 15 residues.

J is TRBJ2-7 and V is TRBV5-1; 7 bases match TRBD1. The length of the CDR3 is 14 residues. The germline V gene has CDR1 SGHRS and CDR2 YFSETQ. V lost 2 bases to trimming and J lost 2 bases; unmatched junction nucleotides: 4. DNA of the CDR3: TGCGCCAGCAGCTTCCGGGACAGAGCCTACGAGCAGTACTTC. This gives the protein CASSFRDRAYEQYF.

The chain recombines TRBV7-2 with TRBJ1-3; TRBD1 might be the D (5 bases). Germline assignment: CDR1 SGHTA and CDR2 FQGNSA. The CDR3 runs to 17 residues. The V and J ends lost 5 bases and 3 bases respectively, with 20 bases between them. DNA for the CDR3: TGTGCCAGCAGCCCAGTAGGCGGGGGAACGAGTGGAAACACCATATATTTT. Its translation: CASSPVGGGTSGNTIYF.

V gene TRBV5-1 combines with J gene TRBJ2-1, with 12 positions matching TRBD2. V was clipped by 4 bases and J by 7 bases; unmatched bases: 9. This CDR3 region has 16 residues. The germline gives CDR1 SGHRS, CDR2 YFSETQ. CDR3 bases: TGCGCCAGCAGCAAGAGGACTAGCGGGATTACGAATGAGCAGTTCTTC. It translates to CASSKRTSGITNEQFF.

This clone showed up just a few times. J is TRBJ1-1 and V is TRBV29-1, with D tentatively TRBD1 (6 bases). Germline CDR1 reads SQVTM; CDR2 reads ANQGSEA. Between the trimmed V and J ends, which lost 6 bases and 6 bases, there was a span of 14 bases. CDR3 size: 12 residues. The CDR3 protein is CSVHRVDAEAFF. The DNA of the CDR3 is TGCAGCGTACACAGGGTTGATGCTGAAGCTTTCTTT. The full variable domain, rest sourced from reference TRBV29-1 and TRBJ1-1, is SAVISQKPSRDICQRGTSLTIQCQVDSQVTMMFWYRQQPGQSLTLIATANQGSEATYESGFVIDKFPISRPNLTFSTLTVSNMSPEDSSIYLCSVHRVDAEAFFGQGTRLTVV.

This clone showed up just a few times. The chain couples TRBV5-6 to TRBJ1-2; 9 bases map to TRBD1. The CDR3 is made up of 14 amino acids. V trimming: 5 bases; J trimming: 6 bases; junction bases outside the gene matches: 8. Germline CDR1 reads SGHDT; CDR2 reads YYEEEE. This CDR3 reads CASSWGQGFDGYTF. Written as DNA, the CDR3 is TGTGCCAGCAGTTGGGGACAGGGATTTGATGGCTACACCTTC. The full variable domain, with the rest looked up from reference TRBV5-6 and TRBJ1-2, is DAGVTQSPTHLIKTRGQQVTLRCSPKSGHDTVSWYQQALGQGPQFIFQYYEEEERQRGNFPDRFSGHQFPNYSSELNVNALLLGDSALYLCASSWGQGFDGYTFGSGTRLTVV.

The chain has TRBV7-2 and TRBJ2-7; D gene uncertain. Trimming took off 1 base at V and 3 bases at J, with 7 bases between the two ends. The length of the CDR3 is 13 residues. Germline V gives CDR1 SGHTA, CDR2 FQGNSA. The CDR3 sequence: CASSLEFSYEQYF. CDR3 DNA sequence: TGTGCCAGCAGCTTAGAGTTCAGCTACGAGCAGTACTTC. Variable domain in full (rest from reference TRBV7-2 and TRBJ2-7): GAGVSQSPSNKVTEKGKDVELRCDPISGHTALYWYRQSLGQGLEFLIYFQGNSAPDKSGLPSDRFSAERTGGSVSTLTIQRTQQEDSAVYLCASSLEFSYEQYFGPGTRLTVT.

The J gene is TRBJ1-1, the V gene TRBV7-9; D may be TRBD1 (6 bases). V lost 5 bases and J 4 bases, leaving 11 bases between the germline ends. The CDR3 has 13 residues. Germline V gene lookup returns CDR1 SEHNR and CDR2 FQNEAQ (reference sequence). The CDR3 DNA reads TGTGCCAGCAGCCGGGGGGCGCGCACTGAAGCTTTCTTT. Translating gives CASSRGARTEAFF. Variable domain in full (rest from reference TRBV7-9 and TRBJ1-1): DTGVSQNPRHKITKRGQNVTFRCDPISEHNRLYWYRQTLGQGPEFLTYFQNEAQLEKSRLLSDRFSAERPKGSFSTLEIQRTEQGDSAMYLCASSRGARTEAFFGQGTRLTVV.

The genes are TRBV5-1 and TRBJ2-7; 7 bases are a match to TRBD1. The CDR3 is 13 residues long. The J segment lost 2 bases and the V segment lost 5 bases, leaving 4 bases of the junction unmatched. Germline CDR1 and CDR2: SGHRS and YFSETQ. The CDR3 DNA sequence: TGCGCCAGCAGTTACGACAGGGCCTACGAGCAGTACTTC. It yields the protein CASSYDRAYEQYF.

This clone was detected a few times. The chain uses TRBV25-1 and TRBJ1-5; no clear D gene. The CDR3 is 12 amino acids. In germline, CDR1 is MGHDK, CDR2 SYGVNS. V was trimmed by 3 bases and J by 11 bases, leaving 11 bases between them. Here the CDR3 DNA reads TGTGCCAGCAGTGACTTCGGGCAGTCCCAGCATTTT. It yields the protein CASSDFGQSQHF.

This clone was detected a few times. The gene calls are TRBV15 and TRBJ1-6, with D possibly matching TRBD1 (6 bases). Trimming shortened V by 0 bases and J by 8 bases, and 11 bases separated the two germline ends. Germline lookup yields CDR1 LNHNV and CDR2 YYDKDF (reference sequence). This CDR3 region has 15 residues. The CDR3 reads CATSRDPGGHSPLHF. CDR3 DNA sequence: TGTGCCACCAGCAGAGATCCCGGGGGCCATTCACCCCTCCACTTT.

This clone came up a few times. V and J are TRBV9 and TRBJ2-6, with a tentative D call TRBD1 (6 bases). Deletions cut 1 base from V and 2 bases from J, with 7 bases between. This CDR3 spans 15 amino acids. Germline V gene lookup returns CDR1 SGDLS and CDR2 YYNGEE. The CDR3 reads CASSVKGAGANVLTF. Here the CDR3 DNA reads TGTGCCAGCAGCGTAAAGGGGGCTGGGGCCAACGTCCTGACTTTC.

V is TRBV4-1 and J is TRBJ1-4, with D uncertain. CDR3 length: 15 residues. The V gene's germline CDR1 is MGHRA and CDR2 YSYEKL. Trimming removed 1 base at V and 8 bases at J, with 14 bases between. The DNA of the CDR3 is TGCGCCAGCAGCCAAGGAATGGACCCTGGCGAAAAACTGTTTTTT. Amino acids: CASSQGMDPGEKLFF.

The V gene is TRBV2, the J gene TRBJ2-6; TRBD1 matches at 7 bases. The CDR3 is 17 amino acids. With V trimmed by 6 bases and J by 0 bases, 8 bases remained unmatched. Germline V CDR1 and CDR2: SNHLY, FYNNEI. This CDR3 reads CASRGQPSISGANVLTF. CDR3 sequence (DNA): TGTGCCAGCAGGGGACAGCCATCCATCTCTGGGGCCAACGTCCTGACTTTC.